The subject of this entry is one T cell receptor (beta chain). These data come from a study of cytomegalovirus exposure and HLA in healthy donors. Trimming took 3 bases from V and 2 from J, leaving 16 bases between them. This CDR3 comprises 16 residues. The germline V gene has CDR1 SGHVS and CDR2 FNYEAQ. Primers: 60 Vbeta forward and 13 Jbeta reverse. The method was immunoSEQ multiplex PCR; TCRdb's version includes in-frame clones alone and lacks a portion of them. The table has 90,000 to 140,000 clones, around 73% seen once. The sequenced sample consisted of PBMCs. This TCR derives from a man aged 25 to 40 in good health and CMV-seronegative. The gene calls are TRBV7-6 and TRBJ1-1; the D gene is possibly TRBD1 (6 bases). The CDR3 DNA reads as TGTGCCAGCAGCTTCGAGGATTACAGGGTAAACACTGAAGCTTTCTTT. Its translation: CASSFEDYRVNTEAFF.